What follows describes a single TCR beta chain. The antigen is undetermined. A patient was excluded if there was uncontrolled infection, other autoimmune disease, pregnancy or lactation. PBMCs were derived from about 10 ml fresh peripheral blood. This CDR3 has 16 residues. V was cut by 7 bases and J by 4 bases, with 20 bases left in between. Germline CDR1 is LNHDA and CDR2 is SQIVND (reference sequence). RNA transcripts yielded amplified TCR beta CDR3 regions. In the first-round RT-PCR of the TCR CDR3, the HTBI primer set was used. TCRdb called the multiplex PCR reads again in MiXCR, with one record for every CDR3 protein. The sample lists hundreds of thousands of distinct CDR3 sequences, about 16% occurring once. This record comes from a study of T cells in Graves' hyperthyroidism and ophthalmopathy. The study's findings and limits: Blood also carried most thyroid clonotypes expanded above 0.001. With a median lead of about 6.9 months before onset, the model predicted ophthalmopathy.

The rearrangement uses TRBV19 and TRBJ1-5; tentatively, D is TRBD1 (6 bases). This sequence originates from a woman aged 60-70 years with Graves' ophthalmopathy. Sequenced: blood. The DNA for the CDR3 is TGTGCCAGTACGCCGGGGGGCGCCAAAACAAATCAGCCCCAGCATTTT. It specifies CASTPGGAKTNQPQHF.